This T cell receptor (beta chain) was observed in a study of T cell repertoires in cytomegalovirus infection. As for the study in general: Indications of both CMV infection and matching HLA type were provided by public TCR beta signatures. Regarding the study as a whole: HLA-C-restricted, CMV-specific TCR beta clonotypes were dominant ex vivo.

TCRdb re-called the reads with MiXCR, one entry per CDR3 protein. Of about 310,000 distinct CDR3 sequences in the sample, 20% to 30% were seen once. This clonotype was seen at least ten times. As yet, its antigen is unknown. Germline V gives CDR1 SGHTA, CDR2 FQGNSA. Trimming removed 5 bases from V and 9 bases from J; junction bases left unmatched: 7. CDR3 length equals 14 residues. J is TRBJ2-3 and V is TRBV7-2, with TRBD1 matching 11 bases. Sample: cultured PBMCs, taken from culture after CMV antigen stimulation. This TCR was recovered from a human donor in good health (CMV status not recorded). Some clones in this sample may be carry-over from other donors' samples. CDR3 sequence (DNA): TGTGCCAGCAGCCTTCTGGGACAGGGGGTAACGCAGTATTTT. Translating gives CASSLLGQGVTQYF.